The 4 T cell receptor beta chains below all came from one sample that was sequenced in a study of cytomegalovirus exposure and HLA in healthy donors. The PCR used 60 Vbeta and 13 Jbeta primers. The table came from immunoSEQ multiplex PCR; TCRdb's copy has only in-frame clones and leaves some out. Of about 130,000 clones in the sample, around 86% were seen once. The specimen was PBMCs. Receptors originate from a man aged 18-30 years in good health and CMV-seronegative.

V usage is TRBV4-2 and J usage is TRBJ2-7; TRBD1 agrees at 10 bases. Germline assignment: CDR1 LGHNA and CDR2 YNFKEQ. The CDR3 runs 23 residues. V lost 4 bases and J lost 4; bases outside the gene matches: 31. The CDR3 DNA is TGTGCCAGCAGCCTGAGGGGCCTGTTTTTGATGACAGGGGGCGACCAGAAGAATTACGAGCAGTACTTC. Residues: CASSLRGLFLMTGGDQKNYEQYF.

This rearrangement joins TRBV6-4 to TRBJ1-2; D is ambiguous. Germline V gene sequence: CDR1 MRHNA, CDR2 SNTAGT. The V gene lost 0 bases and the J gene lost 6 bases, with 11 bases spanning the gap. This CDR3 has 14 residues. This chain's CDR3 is CASSDSPGINGYTF. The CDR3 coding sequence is TGTGCCAGCAGTGACTCTCCAGGAATCAATGGCTACACCTTC.

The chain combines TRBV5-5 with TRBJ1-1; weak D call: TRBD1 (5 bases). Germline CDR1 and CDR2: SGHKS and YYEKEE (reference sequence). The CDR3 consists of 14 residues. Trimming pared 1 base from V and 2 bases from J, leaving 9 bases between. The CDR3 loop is CASSLRQTNTEAFF. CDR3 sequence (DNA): TGTGCCAGCAGCTTGCGACAGACAAACACTGAAGCTTTCTTT.

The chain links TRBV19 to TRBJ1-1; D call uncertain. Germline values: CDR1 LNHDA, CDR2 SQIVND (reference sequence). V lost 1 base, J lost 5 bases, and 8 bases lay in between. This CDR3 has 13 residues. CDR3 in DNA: TGTGCCAGTAGTATAGCCCGGGGAACTGAAGCTTTCTTT. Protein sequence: CASSIARGTEAFF.